The 24 T cell receptor beta chains in this list originate from one sample, sequenced in a study of STAT3 mutations in large granular lymphocyte leukemia. Using immunoSEQ multiplex PCR, the repertoire was profiled, and TCRdb retains in-frame clones only, with some absent. The top ten hold around 30% of the sample, which has some 28,000 clones, over 65% seen once. These TCRs are of unknown antigen specificity. The study's findings and limits: In T-cell large granular lymphocyte leukemia, about half of patients showed multiple immunodominant subclonotypes.

Sequencing was performed on peripheral blood mononuclear cells. The receptors come from a woman aged 50 to 60 with T-cell large granular lymphocyte leukemia. Some clones in this sample may be carry-over from other donors' samples.

There are a few counts of this clone. The CDR3 region is CASSTRTGAYEQYF. CDR3 nucleotide sequence: TGTGCCAGCAGCACCCGGACAGGGGCCTACGAGCAGTACTTC. The J gene is TRBJ2-7, the V gene TRBV7-2, with 9 bases matching TRBD1. J was trimmed by 2 bases and V by 5 bases; bases with no gene match: 4. Germline-derived CDR1 and CDR2 are SGHTA and FQGNSA. The CDR3 has 14 amino acids.

J is TRBJ1-5 and V is TRBV7-9; D ambiguous. The CDR3 totals 16 residues. The germline CDR1 and CDR2 sequences are SEHNR and FQNEAQ (reference sequence). Trimming cost V 1 base and J 2 bases, with 12 bases left between them. The DNA for the CDR3 is TGTGCCAGCAGCTTAGATGGTGCCCGGGGCAATCAGCCCCAGCATTTT. This encodes CASSLDGARGNQPQHF.

The chain has TRBV30 and TRBJ1-5, with a weak D call TRBD1 (6 bases). The CDR3 is made up of 16 amino acids. V lost 2 bases, J lost 5 bases, and 19 bases lay in between. Germline V gene sequence: CDR1 GTSNPN, CDR2 SVGIG (reference sequence). This chain's CDR3 is CAWSPTGARPDQPQHF. CDR3 bases: TGTGCCTGGAGTCCCACGGGGGCACGCCCCGATCAGCCCCAGCATTTT.

This CDR3 is CASSVGKQGRPSSGNTIYF. The CDR3 DNA reads TGTGCCAGCAGCGTAGGTAAGCAAGGACGTCCGAGCTCTGGAAACACCATATATTTT. The chain carries TRBV9 and TRBJ1-3; no firm D call. V was cut by 0 bases and J by 0 bases, with 19 bases left in between. CDR1 is SGDLS and CDR2 is YYNGEE in the germline V gene. The CDR3 is 19 amino acids.

V gene TRBV30 combines with J gene TRBJ1-5; D is possibly TRBD1 (6 bases). The CDR3 is 13 amino acids. The V end lost 5 bases, the J end lost 6 bases, and 14 bases lay between the germline ends. Germline values: CDR1 GTSNPN, CDR2 SVGIG (reference sequence). The CDR3 nucleotides read TGTGCCTGGGATCAGGGGATGGGTCAGCCCCAGCATTTT. This translates into CAWDQGMGQPQHF. Full variable domain (missing parts from reference TRBV30 and TRBJ1-5): SQTIHQWPATLVQPVGSPLSLECTVEGTSNPNLYWYRQAAGRGLQLLFYSVGIGQISSEVPQNLSASRPQDRQFILSSKKLLLSDSGFYLCAWDQGMGQPQHFGDGTRLSIL.

This clone was seen only once. The chain recombines TRBV27 with TRBJ2-3; D ambiguous. The ends were cut back, 3 bases at V and 2 bases at J, with 9 bases in the middle. The CDR3 is made up of 14 amino acids. CDR1 and CDR2 (germline): MNHEY, SMNVEV (reference sequence). The CDR3 protein is CASSFTRNTDTQYF. As DNA, the CDR3 is TGTGCCAGCAGTTTCACCAGAAACACAGATACGCAGTATTTT.

This sequence joins TRBV25-1 and TRBJ2-5, with D perhaps TRBD1 (6 bases). CDR1 is MGHDK and CDR2 is SYGVNS in the germline V gene. This CDR3 region has 15 residues. The ends were cut back, 2 bases at V and 6 bases at J, with 16 bases in the middle. CDR3 DNA sequence: TGTGCCAGCAGTGAAGCAGGGGTGAACTTGCAGACCCAGTACTTC. This codes for CASSEAGVNLQTQYF.

The chain is built from TRBV5-1 and TRBJ2-3, with a weak D call TRBD2 (5 bases). CDR1 is SGHRS and CDR2 is YFSETQ in the germline V gene. Trimming left V 4 bases short and J 1 base short, with 16 bases between. The CDR3 totals 16 residues. This chain's CDR3 is CASSLPSGSGTDTQYF. The DNA of the CDR3 is TGCGCCAGCAGCCTACCTTCGGGGTCCGGCACAGATACGCAGTATTTT.

The chain links TRBV7-2 to TRBJ2-7; 9 bases are a match to TRBD2. V lost 1 base and J lost 1; bases outside the gene matches: 2. Germline values: CDR1 SGHTA, CDR2 FQGNSA. This CDR3 spans 15 amino acids. The CDR3 bases are TGTGCCAGCAGCTTAGAAGCGGGAGGATCCTACGAGCAGTACTTC. The encoded protein is CASSLEAGGSYEQYF.

The chain links TRBV21-1 to TRBJ2-7; the table's D call of TRBD2 was not tested on the DNA. TRBV21-1 has pseudogene status. The CDR3 runs to 17 residues. In DNA, the CDR3 is TGTGCCAGCGTCCGGTGGGCGGGACTTACCCTTTCCTACGAGCAGTACTTC. Translated: CASVRWAGLTLSYEQYF.

The chain uses TRBV5-5 and TRBJ1-4, with D perhaps matching TRBD1 (5 bases). The V end was cut by 3 bases, the J end by 3 bases, with 9 bases between. Germline CDR1 reads SGHKS; CDR2 reads YYEKEE (reference sequence). The CDR3 has 14 amino acids. The CDR3 region has the DNA TGTGCCAGCAGCTCAGGGAATGCTAATGAAAAACTGTTTTTT. Protein sequence: CASSSGNANEKLFF.

The J gene is TRBJ1-1, the V gene TRBV30, with a weak D call TRBD1 (5 bases). The germline V gene encodes CDR1 GTSNPN and CDR2 SVGIG (reference sequence). Trimming left V 1 base short and J 9 bases short, with 15 bases between. The CDR3 sequence is 13 residues long. The DNA for the CDR3 is TGTGCCTGGAGTGCCTTTCGGGGCTCTCAAGCTTTCTTT. Amino acid sequence: CAWSAFRGSQAFF.

V is TRBV7-9 and J is TRBJ2-5; 8 nucleotides line up with TRBD2. The CDR3 length is 15 residues. Germline-derived CDR1 and CDR2 are SEHNR and FQNEAQ (reference sequence). After removal of 6 bases from V and 4 bases from J, the junction contained 10 bases not matched to a gene. CDR3 DNA sequence: TGTGCCAGCAGTCCTACGGGACTAGATCGAGAGACCCAGTACTTC. It is translated as CASSPTGLDRETQYF.

The rearrangement links TRBV9 to TRBJ1-2; D remains ambiguous. Trimming stripped 0 bases from V and 4 bases from J, with 4 bases between. Germline values: CDR1 SGDLS, CDR2 YYNGEE. The CDR3 has 12 amino acids. This CDR3 is CASSVDRYGYTF. The CDR3 nucleotides read TGTGCCAGCAGCGTAGATCGCTATGGCTACACCTTC. Complete variable domain (other parts from reference TRBV9 and TRBJ1-2): DSGVTQTPKHLITATGQRVTLRCSPRSGDLSVYWYQQSLDQGLQFLIQYYNGEERAKGNILERFSAQQFPDLHSELNLSSLELGDSALYFCASSVDRYGYTFGSGTRLTVV.

This chain connects TRBV5-1 to TRBJ2-1; D call uncertain. The length of the CDR3 is 14 residues. Trimming removed 0 bases from V and 4 bases from J, with 8 bases in between. The germline V gene has CDR1 SGHRS and CDR2 YFSETQ. The CDR3 bases are TGCGCCAGCAGCTTGGAGGTGGTATACAATGAGCAGTTCTTC. This translates into CASSLEVVYNEQFF.

The count of this clone is one. The gene calls are TRBV30 and TRBJ2-7, with TRBD2 matching over 13 bases. Germline V gives CDR1 GTSNPN, CDR2 SVGIG (reference sequence). The V and J ends lost 2 bases and 4 bases, in that order; junction bases with no gene match: 14. CDR3 length: 18 amino acids. CDR3 loop: CAWSKELAGGWGKYEQYF. CDR3 nucleotides: TGTGCCTGGAGTAAGGAACTAGCGGGAGGGTGGGGTAAATACGAGCAGTACTTC.

This clone appeared a few times. The V gene is TRBV4-1, the J gene TRBJ1-5; D call uncertain. The CDR3 is made up of 14 amino acids. V was trimmed by 0 bases and J by 7 bases, leaving 10 bases between them. Per germline, CDR1 MGHRA and CDR2 YSYEKL. The CDR3 is CASSQDWGEQPQHF. In nucleotides, the CDR3 is TGCGCCAGCAGCCAAGATTGGGGAGAACAGCCCCAGCATTTT.

The chain joins TRBV10-2 to TRBJ1-4; weak D call: TRBD1 (5 bases). Germline values: CDR1 WSHSY, CDR2 SAAADI. The V gene lost 7 bases and the J gene lost 7 bases, with 13 bases spanning the gap. This CDR3 has 13 residues. The CDR3 spells CASNRGEGEKLFF. The CDR3, as DNA: TGCGCCAGCAATAGGGGCGAAGGTGAAAAACTGTTTTTT.

This chain joins TRBV9 and TRBJ2-3; D perhaps matches TRBD2 (5 bases). The CDR3 spans 14 residues. Germline lookup yields CDR1 SGDLS and CDR2 YYNGEE. V lost 0 bases, J lost 8 bases, and 13 bases lay in between. The DNA of the CDR3 is TGTGCCAGCAGCGTAGTGATGGGAGATGGTACGCAGTATTTT. Protein product: CASSVVMGDGTQYF.

This clone was observed a single time. V gene TRBV7-9 combines with J gene TRBJ1-2; no definite D call. V was clipped by 2 bases and J by 2 bases, with 6 bases between them. This CDR3 has 13 amino acids. Germline V gene sequence: CDR1 SEHNR, CDR2 FQNEAQ (reference sequence). CDR3 amino acids: CASSLQENYGYTF. CDR3 sequence (DNA): TGTGCCAGCAGCTTACAGGAAAACTATGGCTACACCTTC.

The chain is built from TRBV5-4 and TRBJ2-3; D ambiguous. The V end lost 4 bases, the J end lost 3 bases, and 12 bases lay between the germline ends. Germline CDR1 is SGHNT and CDR2 is YYREEE (reference sequence). The CDR3 covers 14 residues. This CDR3 is CASSPWAGTDTQYF. CDR3 bases: TGTGCCAGCAGCCCCTGGGCCGGGACAGATACGCAGTATTTT.

The chain joins TRBV5-8 to TRBJ2-1, with 10 bases aligning to TRBD2. The CDR3 is made up of 15 amino acids. The V segment lost 2 bases and the J segment 5 bases; nucleotides outside the gene matches: 4. Germline CDR1 reads SGHTS; CDR2 reads YDEGEE. The CDR3 reads CASSFSAGGHNEQFF. The CDR3 bases are TGTGCCAGCAGCTTTTCAGCGGGAGGGCACAATGAGCAGTTCTTC.

V usage is TRBV7-9 and J usage is TRBJ2-3; D gene uncertain. CDR3 length: 18 residues. Trimming pared 3 bases from V and 0 bases from J, leaving 19 bases between. Germline V CDR1 and CDR2: SEHNR, FQNEAQ (reference sequence). The CDR3 bases are TGTGCCAGCAGCTTCGCGATCGAGGCCCGACTTAGCACAGATACGCAGTATTTT. Translation gives CASSFAIEARLSTDTQYF.

This chain joins TRBV28 and TRBJ2-5; TRBD2 matches 12 bases. Germline trimming cut 6 bases from V and 5 bases from J; bases unmatched to any gene: 10. The germline V gene has CDR1 MDHEN and CDR2 SYDVKM. The CDR3 covers 16 residues. The CDR3 sequence is CASSSTGLAGRETQYF. CDR3 nucleotides: TGTGCCAGCAGCTCGACGGGACTAGCGGGTCGGGAGACCCAGTACTTC.